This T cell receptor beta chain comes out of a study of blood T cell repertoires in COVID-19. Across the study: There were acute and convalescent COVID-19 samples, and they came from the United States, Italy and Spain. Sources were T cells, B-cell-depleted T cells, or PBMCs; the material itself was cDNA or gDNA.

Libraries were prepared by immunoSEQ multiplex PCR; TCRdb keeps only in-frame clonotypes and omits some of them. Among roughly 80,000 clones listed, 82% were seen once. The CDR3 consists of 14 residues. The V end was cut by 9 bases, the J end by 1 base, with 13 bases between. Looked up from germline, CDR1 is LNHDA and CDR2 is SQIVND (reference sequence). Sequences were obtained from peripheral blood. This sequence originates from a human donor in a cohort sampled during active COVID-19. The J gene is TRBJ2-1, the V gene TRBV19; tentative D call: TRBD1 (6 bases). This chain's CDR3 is CARPQGSSYNEQFF. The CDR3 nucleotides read TGTGCCAGGCCCCAGGGGTCTTCCTACAATGAGCAGTTCTTC.